The sequence of this TCR beta chain was determined in a study of cytomegalovirus exposure and HLA in healthy donors. Study-level information: The same platform as the roughly 630 first-cohort repertoires was used for the 120 or so validation repertoires, a later analysis reported. General study results and limits: In vitro experiments confirmed that a few CMV-associated chains were specific for CMV antigens.

The donors were members of the approximately 120-subject validation cohort (separate from the approximately 670-subject first cohort). Produced via immunoSEQ multiplex PCR; TCRdb's table is partial and in-frame only. The sample lists tens of thousands of clones, 85% occurring once. This clone has just a few counts. Antigen unknown. Germline CDR1 SQVTM, CDR2 ANQGSEA. The V segment lost 8 bases and the J segment 7 bases; nucleotides outside the gene matches: 7. CDR3 size: 13 residues. This TCR came from a man under 40 in good health and CMV-seronegative. Sequencing input: PBMCs. The chain joins TRBV29-1 to TRBJ2-2; 10 nucleotides match TRBD1. CDR3 protein: CSTGTGDGGELFF. Here the CDR3 DNA reads TGCAGCACCGGGACAGGGGACGGCGGGGAGCTGTTTTTT.